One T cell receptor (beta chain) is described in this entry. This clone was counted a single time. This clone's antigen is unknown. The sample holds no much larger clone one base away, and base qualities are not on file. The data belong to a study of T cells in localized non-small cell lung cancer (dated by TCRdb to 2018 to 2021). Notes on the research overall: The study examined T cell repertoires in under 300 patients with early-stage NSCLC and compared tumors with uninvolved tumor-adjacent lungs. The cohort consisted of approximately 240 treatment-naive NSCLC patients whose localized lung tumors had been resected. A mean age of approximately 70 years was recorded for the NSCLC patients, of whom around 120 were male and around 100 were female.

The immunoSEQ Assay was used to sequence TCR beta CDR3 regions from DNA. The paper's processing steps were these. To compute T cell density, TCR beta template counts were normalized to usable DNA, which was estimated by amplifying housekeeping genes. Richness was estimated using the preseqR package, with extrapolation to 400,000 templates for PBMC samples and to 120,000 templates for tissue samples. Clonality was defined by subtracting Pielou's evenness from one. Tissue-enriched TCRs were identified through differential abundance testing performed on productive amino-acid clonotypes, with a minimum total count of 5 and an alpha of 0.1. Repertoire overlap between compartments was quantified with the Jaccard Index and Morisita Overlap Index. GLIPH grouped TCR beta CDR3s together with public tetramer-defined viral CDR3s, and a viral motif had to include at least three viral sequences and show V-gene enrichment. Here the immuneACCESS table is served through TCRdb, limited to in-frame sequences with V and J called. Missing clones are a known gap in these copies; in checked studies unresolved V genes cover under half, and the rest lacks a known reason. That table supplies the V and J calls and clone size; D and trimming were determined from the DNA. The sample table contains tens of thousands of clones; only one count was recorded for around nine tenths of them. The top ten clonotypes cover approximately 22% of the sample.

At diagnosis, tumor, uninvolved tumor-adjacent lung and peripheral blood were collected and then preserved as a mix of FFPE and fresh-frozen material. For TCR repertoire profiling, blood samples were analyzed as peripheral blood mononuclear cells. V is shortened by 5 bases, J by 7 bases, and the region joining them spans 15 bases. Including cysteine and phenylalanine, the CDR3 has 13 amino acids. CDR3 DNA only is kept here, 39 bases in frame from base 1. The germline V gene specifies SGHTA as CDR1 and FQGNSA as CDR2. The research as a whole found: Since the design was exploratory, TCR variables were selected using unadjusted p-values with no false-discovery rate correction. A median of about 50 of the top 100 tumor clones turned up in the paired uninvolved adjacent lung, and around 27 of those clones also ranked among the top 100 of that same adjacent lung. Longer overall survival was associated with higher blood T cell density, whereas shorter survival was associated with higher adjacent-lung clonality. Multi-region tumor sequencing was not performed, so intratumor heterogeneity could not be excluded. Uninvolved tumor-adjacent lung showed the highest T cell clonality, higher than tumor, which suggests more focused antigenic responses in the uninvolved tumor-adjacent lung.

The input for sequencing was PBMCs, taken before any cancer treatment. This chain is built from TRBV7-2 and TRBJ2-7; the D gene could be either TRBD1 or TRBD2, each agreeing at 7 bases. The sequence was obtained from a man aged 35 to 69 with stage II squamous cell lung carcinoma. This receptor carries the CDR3 CASSRTGEGEQYF. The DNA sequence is TGTGCCAGCAGCCGCACAGGGGAGGGAGAGCAGTACTTC.